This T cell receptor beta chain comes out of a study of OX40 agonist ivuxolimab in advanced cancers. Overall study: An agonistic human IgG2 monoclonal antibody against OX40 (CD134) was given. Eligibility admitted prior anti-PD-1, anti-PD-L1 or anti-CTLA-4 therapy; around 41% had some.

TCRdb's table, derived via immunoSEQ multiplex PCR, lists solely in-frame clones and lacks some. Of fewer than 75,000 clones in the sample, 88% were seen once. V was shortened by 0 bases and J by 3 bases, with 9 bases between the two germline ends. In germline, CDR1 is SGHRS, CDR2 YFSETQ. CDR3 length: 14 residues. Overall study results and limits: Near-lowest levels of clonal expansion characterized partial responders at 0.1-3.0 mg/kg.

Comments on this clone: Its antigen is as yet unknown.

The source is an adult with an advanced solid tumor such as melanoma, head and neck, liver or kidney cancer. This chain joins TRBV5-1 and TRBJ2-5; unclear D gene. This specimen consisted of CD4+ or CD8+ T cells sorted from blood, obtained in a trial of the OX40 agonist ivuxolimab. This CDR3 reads CASSLGETEETQYF. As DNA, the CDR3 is TGCGCCAGCAGCTTGGGGGAAACAGAAGAGACCCAGTACTTC. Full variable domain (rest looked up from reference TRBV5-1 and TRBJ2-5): KAGVTQTPRYLIKTRGQQVTLSCSPISGHRSVSWYQQTPGQGLQFLFEYFSETQRNKGNFPGRFSGRQFSNSRSEMNVSTLELGDSALYLCASSLGETEETQYFGPGTRLLVL.